This T cell receptor (beta chain) was captured by sequencing in a study of identical twins. TCRdb analysed the 5' RACE reads with MiXCR anew, one entry per CDR3 protein. The sample contains fewer than 500,000 distinct CDR3 sequences, roughly an eighth of which appear only once. The CDR3 covers 16 residues. Trimming cost V 1 base and J 0 bases; bases outside gene matches: 5. From germline, CDR1 is KGHSH and CDR2 LQKENI. The same data also went into a second study, on yellow fever vaccine responses in identical twins.

Sequencing was performed on CD4+ T cells sorted from blood. The rearrangement joins TRBV18 to TRBJ2-7, with 8 bases lining up with TRBD2. The sequence came from a young woman in good health. CDR3 amino acids: CASSPLRGDTSYEQYF. CDR3 coding DNA: TGTGCCAGCTCACCACTGCGGGGGGATACCTCCTACGAGCAGTACTTC.